This T cell receptor (beta chain) is drawn from a study of blood T cell repertoires in COVID-19. Across the study: The United States, Italy and Spain provided the acute and convalescent COVID-19 samples. From T cells, B-cell-depleted T cells, or PBMCs came the material, which was cDNA or gDNA.

Original methodology: Nucleated cell number was recorded as an estimate derived from reference gene primer amplification. Profiled with immunoSEQ multiplex PCR; TCRdb holds only in-frame clones, not every one. For V, J and clone size, that table is used; D and trimming come from the DNA. Among several thousand clones listed, about 86% were seen once. Germline CDR1 reads MNHEY; CDR2 reads SVGEGT. V was pared by 5 bases and J by 7 bases, with 8 bases of the junction left unmatched. The CDR3 covers 16 residues. This clonotype originated in a human donor in a cohort sampled during active COVID-19. The source material was peripheral blood. V gene TRBV6-2 or TRBV6-3 combines with J gene TRBJ2-1; TRBD2 aligns across 13 bases. The CDR3 DNA is TGTGCCAGCAGTCTGGGACTAGCGGGACCGGGGAATGAGCAGTTCTTC. It codes for CASSLGLAGPGNEQFF.